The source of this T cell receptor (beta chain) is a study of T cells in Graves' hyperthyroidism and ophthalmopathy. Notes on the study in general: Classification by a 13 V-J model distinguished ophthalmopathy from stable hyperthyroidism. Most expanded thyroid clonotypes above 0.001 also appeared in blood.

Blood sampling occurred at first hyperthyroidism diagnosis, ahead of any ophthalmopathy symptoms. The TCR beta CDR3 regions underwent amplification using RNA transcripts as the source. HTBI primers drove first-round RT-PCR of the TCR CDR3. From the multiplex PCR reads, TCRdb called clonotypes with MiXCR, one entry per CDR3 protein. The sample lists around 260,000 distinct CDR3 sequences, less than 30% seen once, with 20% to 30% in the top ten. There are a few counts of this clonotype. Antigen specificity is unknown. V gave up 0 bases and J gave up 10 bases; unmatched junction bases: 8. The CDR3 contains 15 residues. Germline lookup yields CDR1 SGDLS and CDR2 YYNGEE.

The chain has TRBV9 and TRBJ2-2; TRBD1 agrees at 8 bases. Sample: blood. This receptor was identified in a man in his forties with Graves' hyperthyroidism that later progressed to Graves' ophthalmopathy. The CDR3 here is CASSVGSRGPEELFF. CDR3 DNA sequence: TGTGCCAGCAGCGTAGGATCCAGGGGGCCTGAGGAGCTGTTTTTT.